The clone carrying this TCR beta chain was found many times. Its antigen remains unknown. This sample is part of a study of T cell repertoires in cytomegalovirus infection. The wider study: Indications of both CMV infection and matching HLA type were provided by public TCR beta signatures.

Broader study findings: HLA-C-restricted CMV-specific TCR beta clonotypes prevailed in the ex vivo response. Of the TCR beta families, the public ones yielded a cumulative frequency that identified carriers of CMV plus the relevant HLA.

TCRdb analysed the reads with MiXCR anew, one entry per CDR3 protein. The sample contains fewer than 200,000 distinct CDR3 sequences, roughly 14% of which appear only once. The CDR3 loop spans 15 amino acids. V lost 4 bases to trimming and J lost 2 bases; unmatched junction nucleotides: 7. Germline lookup yields CDR1 SGHTA and CDR2 FQGNSA. Sequenced material: PBMCs. The sequence was collected from a human donor in good health (CMV status not recorded). Some clones in this sample may be carry-over from other donors' samples. The chain uses TRBV7-2 and TRBJ2-7; 8 nucleotides match TRBD2. For the CDR3, the DNA is TGTGCCAGCAGCTACCTAGCGGGTGACCCCTACGAGCAGTACTTC. Its protein product is CASSYLAGDPYEQYF.